The T cell receptor (beta chain) described here comes from a study of CD8 T cells in cerebrospinal fluid in Alzheimer's disease (dated by TCRdb to about 2020). About the study as a whole: The study used two single-cell methods, plate-based nested PCR sequencing and droplet-based sequencing, to evaluate clonal expansion of CSF T cells. The droplet-based CSF comparison of patients and controls included roughly ten healthy controls (around 11,000 cells) and roughly ten patients with MCI or Alzheimer's disease (around 9,900 cells). The study tested whether clonally expanded T cells were present in cerebrospinal fluid from healthy elderly individuals and from patients with neurodegenerative disease. CSF gene-expression analysis, which included Parkinson's disease patients, covered about two dozen samples in total. General conclusions and limits of the study: The EBV-specific clones were neither the most highly expanded clones nor enriched among patients. A higher percentage of TCRs was made up by the largest CSF clone in patients with MCI or Alzheimer's disease than in controls. When data were pooled, most of the 6 Alzheimer's patients but only 1 of 10 healthy subjects had a highly expanded clone, defined as at least 3% of TCRs. Finding EBV-specific TCRs in CSF, the authors cautioned, does not establish a causal link between EBV and Alzheimer's disease. Only samples with detectable clones went into the overall clonality comparison: 11 healthy, 5 MCI, 5 AD, and 6 PD.

No count is recorded, but by frequency this clonotype is medium-sized (0.01 to 0.1%). Its antigen has not been determined. Acute infectious disease was absent in all participants, and all participants were in good physical condition. For droplet-based sequencing, live CSF cells were sorted using a live/dead marker. CSF was obtained by lumbar puncture, and immune cells were pelleted by centrifugation at 300g. CSF samples were inspected for red blood cells, and any blood-contaminated sample was excluded. CSF cells were cryopreserved in freezing medium, frozen overnight at -80 degrees C, and subsequently stored in liquid nitrogen. Before analysis, CSF samples were stored for less than seven months. The germline V gene supplies CDR1 SGHTA and CDR2 FQGTGA. From the cysteine through the phenylalanine, the CDR3 covers 14 amino acids. The record lacks a DNA sequence. The protocol used for the library was 10x single-cell sequencing. Profiling of CSF cells was done with 10X Genomics single-cell V(D)J and 5' gene-expression libraries. An Illumina NextSeq550 was used to sequence CSF single-cell TCR libraries. The original pipeline was this. V(D)J reads were aligned to the vdj-GRCh38 alts ensemble 2.0.0 reference and processed with the Cell Ranger vdj pipeline. Cell barcodes sharing the same set of productive CDR3 nucleotide sequences were defined as clonotypes. Clonotype information was added to Seurat v3.0 gene-expression metadata to link clonality with transcriptional profiles. Any CSF cell with more than 1,800 genes, more than 7,500 UMIs or more than 10% mitochondrial reads was removed. To find TCRs with known antigen specificity, CDR3-beta sequences were matched against VDJdb. The network analysis of clone sharing was performed with the R package qgraph and was limited to TCRs that had complete alpha and beta chains. TCRdb reprocessed the reads and provides one entry for every CDR3 protein sequence; no DNA is given. For this entry, the V and J calls and clone size follow TCRdb and not the study's own pipeline. The table of this sample itemizes more than 1,500 distinct CDR3 sequences. Around a tenth of the sample goes to the ten largest clones.

The sequencing input was cerebrospinal fluid. This clonotype originated in a human donor in good health. The chain employs TRBV7-3 and TRBJ2-5; TCRdb's D call, TRBD1, is unchecked because there is no DNA. The CDR3 in this case is CASSLTGKGETQYF.